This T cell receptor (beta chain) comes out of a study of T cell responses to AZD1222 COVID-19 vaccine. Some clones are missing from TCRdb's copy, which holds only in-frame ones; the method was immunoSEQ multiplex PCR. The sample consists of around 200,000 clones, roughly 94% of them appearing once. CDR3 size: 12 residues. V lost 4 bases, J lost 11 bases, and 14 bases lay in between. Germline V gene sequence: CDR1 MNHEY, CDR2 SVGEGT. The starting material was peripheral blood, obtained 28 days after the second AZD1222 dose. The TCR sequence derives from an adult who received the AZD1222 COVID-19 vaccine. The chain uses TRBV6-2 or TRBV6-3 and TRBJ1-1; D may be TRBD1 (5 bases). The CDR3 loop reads CASSFPGGDAFF. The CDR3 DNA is TGTGCCAGCAGTTTCCCCGGGGGGGATGCTTTCTTT.